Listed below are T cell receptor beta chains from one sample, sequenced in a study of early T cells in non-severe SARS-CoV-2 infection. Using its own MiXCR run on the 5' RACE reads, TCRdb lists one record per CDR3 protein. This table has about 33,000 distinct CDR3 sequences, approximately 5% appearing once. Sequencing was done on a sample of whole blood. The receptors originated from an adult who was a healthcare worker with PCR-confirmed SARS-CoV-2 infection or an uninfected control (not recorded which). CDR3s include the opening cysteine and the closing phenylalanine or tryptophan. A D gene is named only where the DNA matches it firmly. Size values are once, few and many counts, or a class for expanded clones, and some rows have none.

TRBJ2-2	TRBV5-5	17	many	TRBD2	TGTGCCAGCAGCTTGGTGCCACTAGCGGGAACCACCGGGGAGCTGTTTTTT	CASSLVPLAGTTGELFF
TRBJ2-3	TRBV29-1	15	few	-	TGCAGCGTTGAAGGGGGACACGTTAGGACAGATACGCAGTATTTT	CSVEGGHVRTDTQYF
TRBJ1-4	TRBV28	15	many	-	TGTGCCAGCAGTCTACGAGGGCGGCTAGGTGAAAAACTGTTTTTT	CASSLRGRLGEKLFF
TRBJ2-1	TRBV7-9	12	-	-	TGTGCCAGCAGCTCAGAGGGGAATGAGCAGTTCTTC	CASSSEGNEQFF
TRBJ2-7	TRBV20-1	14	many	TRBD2	TGCAGTGCTAGAGTTGCGGGGGGTTATGGCGAGCAGTACTTC	CSARVAGGYGEQYF
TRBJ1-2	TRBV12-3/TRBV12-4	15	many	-	TGTGCCAGCAATGAGTTGGCAGGGGATGCGAGTGGCTACACCTTC	CASNELAGDASGYTF
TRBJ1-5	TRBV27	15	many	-	TGTGCCAGTTGCCCCAGGGGAAAGTACCTTCAGCCCCAGCATTTT	CASCPRGKYLQPQHF
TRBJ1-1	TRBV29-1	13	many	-	TGCAGCTCAACCCAGCGGGGGGTCACTGAAGCTTTCTTT	CSSTQRGVTEAFF
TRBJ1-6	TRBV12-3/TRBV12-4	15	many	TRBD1	TGTGCCAGCAGTTTCGCGGACAGGCGAAATTCACCCCTCCATTTT	CASSFADRRNSPLHF
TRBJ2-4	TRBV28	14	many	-	TGTGCCAGCATCACAGACAGAGCCAAAAACATTCAGTACTTC	CASITDRAKNIQYF
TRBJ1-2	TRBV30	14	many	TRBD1	TGTGCCTGGAGTCTTACAGGGGGCGAGGATGGCTACACCTTC	CAWSLTGGEDGYTF
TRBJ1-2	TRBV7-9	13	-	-	TGTGCCAGCACCGCAGGGACTAACTATGGCTACACCTTC	CASTAGTNYGYTF
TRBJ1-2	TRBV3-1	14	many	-	TGTGCCAGCAGCCGTGCCGGGACAAGCTATGGCTACACCTTC	CASSRAGTSYGYTF
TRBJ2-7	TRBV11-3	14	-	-	TGTGCCAGCAGCCCTTCGGGCGCGGTTGGCGAGCAGTACTTC	CASSPSGAVGEQYF
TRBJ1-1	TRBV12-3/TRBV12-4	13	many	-	TGTGCCAGCAGGCGCCTTGGTGTCGCTGAAGCTTTCTTT	CASRRLGVAEAFF
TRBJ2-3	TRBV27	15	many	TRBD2	TGTGCCAGCAGTCCTAGCGGCGACCACACAGATACGCAGTATTTT	CASSPSGDHTDTQYF
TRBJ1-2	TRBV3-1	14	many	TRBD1	TGTGCCAGCAGCCAATCGGACAGGGGGAATGGCTACACCTTC	CASSQSDRGNGYTF
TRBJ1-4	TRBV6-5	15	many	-	TGTGCCAGCAGTTACTCGAAGGGCTCTAATGAAAAACTGTTTTTT	CASSYSKGSNEKLFF
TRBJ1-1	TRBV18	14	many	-	TGTGCCAGCTCACCTTGGGGCGTGAACACTGAAGCTTTCTTT	CASSPWGVNTEAFF
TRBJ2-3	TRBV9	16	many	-	TGTGCCAGCAGCGTAGGATTTGCGGGACTTTTAGATACGCAGTATTTT	CASSVGFAGLLDTQYF